Listed below are T cell receptor beta chains from one sample, sequenced in a study of cytotoxic CD8 clonotypes in ibrutinib-treated CLL. This table comes from immunoSEQ multiplex PCR, and its TCRdb copy is limited to in-frame clones, with some not included. The sample gives 200,000 or so clones, 65% to 80% of which show up once; roughly 5.9% is in the top ten. Material: PBMCs, obtained after 12 months of ibrutinib treatment. Receptors were obtained from a human donor with chronic lymphocytic leukemia. CDR3s include the opening cysteine and the closing phenylalanine or tryptophan. Each record gives: clone size, J gene, V gene, D gene, CDR3 protein, CDR3 DNA. D genes are given only for firm matches. Size tells how often a clone was seen (once, few, many) or the class of an expanded clone, and some rows leave it out.

clone size: .
J gene: TRBJ1-4
V gene: TRBV7-9
D gene: TRBD1
CDR3 protein: CASSFRNPGQGEKLFF
CDR3 DNA: TGTGCCAGCAGCTTCAGGAACCCGGGACAGGGCGAAAAACTGTTTTTT

clone size: once
J gene: TRBJ2-3
V gene: TRBV11-3
D gene: .
CDR3 protein: CASSLGAMSTDTQYF
CDR3 DNA: TGTGCCAGCAGCTTAGGTGCAATGAGCACAGATACGCAGTATTTT

clone size: many
J gene: TRBJ2-3
V gene: TRBV4-1
D gene: TRBD1
CDR3 protein: CASSREQGDGTDTQYF
CDR3 DNA: TGTGCCAGCAGCCGGGAACAGGGGGATGGCACAGATACGCAGTATTTT

clone size: few
J gene: TRBJ1-5
V gene: TRBV18
D gene: .
CDR3 protein: CASSPQGRSNQPQHF
CDR3 DNA: TGTGCCAGCTCACCACAGGGAAGGAGCAATCAGCCCCAGCATTTT

clone size: .
J gene: TRBJ2-7
V gene: TRBV7-2
D gene: .
CDR3 protein: CASSLGRNTYEQYF
CDR3 DNA: TGTGCCAGCAGCTTAGGAAGAAACACCTACGAGCAGTACTTC

clone size: .
J gene: TRBJ1-4
V gene: TRBV18
D gene: .
CDR3 protein: CASSPQGRGTNEKLFF
CDR3 DNA: TGTGCCAGCTCACCTCAGGGGAGAGGTACTAATGAAAAACTGTTTTTT

clone size: .
J gene: TRBJ2-2
V gene: TRBV7-2
D gene: TRBD2
CDR3 protein: CASSQNPGLDTGELFF
CDR3 DNA: TGTGCCAGCAGCCAAAATCCGGGACTAGATACCGGGGAGCTGTTTTTT

clone size: many
J gene: TRBJ1-1
V gene: TRBV18
D gene: TRBD1
CDR3 protein: CASSETGGGEAFF
CDR3 DNA: TGTGCCAGCTCCGAGACAGGGGGCGGAGAAGCTTTCTTT

clone size: once
J gene: TRBJ2-7
V gene: TRBV27
D gene: TRBD2
CDR3 protein: CASSRSGRTYEQYF
CDR3 DNA: TGTGCCAGCAGTCGCAGCGGGAGGACCTACGAGCAGTACTTC

clone size: .
J gene: TRBJ1-4
V gene: TRBV30
D gene: TRBD1
CDR3 protein: CAWTTWGGTGEEKLFF
CDR3 DNA: TGTGCCTGGACCACCTGGGGGGGGACAGGGGAGGAAAAACTGTTTTTT

clone size: .
J gene: TRBJ2-7
V gene: TRBV5-1
D gene: .
CDR3 protein: CASSLDQPPYEQYF
CDR3 DNA: TGCGCCAGCAGCTTGGACCAGCCGCCCTACGAGCAGTACTTC

clone size: .
J gene: TRBJ2-3
V gene: TRBV5-6
D gene: .
CDR3 protein: CASSLRAGSTDTQYF
CDR3 DNA: TGTGCCAGCAGCTTAAGGGCAGGTAGCACAGATACGCAGTATTTT

clone size: .
J gene: TRBJ2-3
V gene: TRBV6-5
D gene: TRBD2
CDR3 protein: CASRDTSGGAYTQYF
CDR3 DNA: TGTGCCAGCAGGGACACTAGCGGGGGGGCGTATACGCAGTATTTT

clone size: many
J gene: TRBJ1-3
V gene: TRBV7-9
D gene: .
CDR3 protein: CASSPMVGTSSGNTIYF
CDR3 DNA: TGTGCCAGCAGCCCAATGGTTGGGACCTCCTCTGGAAACACCATATATTTT

clone size: once
J gene: TRBJ2-7
V gene: TRBV30
D gene: .
CDR3 protein: CAWSPETGHHEQYF
CDR3 DNA: TGTGCCTGGAGTCCGGAGACAGGTCACCACGAGCAGTACTTC

clone size: .
J gene: TRBJ2-3
V gene: TRBV6-1
D gene: .
CDR3 protein: CASSESGTYTQYF
CDR3 DNA: TGTGCCAGCAGTGAGTCGGGAACCTATACGCAGTATTTT

clone size: .
J gene: TRBJ1-5
V gene: TRBV19
D gene: .
CDR3 protein: CASRLSGAQARPQHF
CDR3 DNA: TGTGCCAGTAGGCTAAGCGGGGCGCAGGCACGGCCCCAGCATTTT

clone size: .
J gene: TRBJ1-2
V gene: TRBV5-8
D gene: .
CDR3 protein: CASSFYYGYTF
CDR3 DNA: TGTGCCAGCAGCTTCTACTATGGCTACACCTTC

clone size: .
J gene: TRBJ1-5
V gene: TRBV29-1
D gene: .
CDR3 protein: CSVGFMISNQPQHF
CDR3 DNA: TGCAGCGTTGGATTTATGATTAGCAATCAGCCCCAGCATTTT

clone size: .
J gene: TRBJ1-3
V gene: TRBV25-1
D gene: .
CDR3 protein: CASSEWSSGNTIYF
CDR3 DNA: TGTGCCAGCAGTGAATGGTCCTCTGGAAACACCATATATTTT

clone size: .
J gene: TRBJ1-5
V gene: TRBV28
D gene: .
CDR3 protein: CASLQGNQPQHF
CDR3 DNA: TGTGCCAGCCTACAGGGAAATCAGCCCCAGCATTTT

clone size: .
J gene: TRBJ1-2
V gene: TRBV7-2
D gene: .
CDR3 protein: CASIIDRTIPGGYTF
CDR3 DNA: TGTGCCAGCATTATTGACAGAACTATCCCGGGGGGCTACACCTTC

clone size: .
J gene: TRBJ1-3
V gene: TRBV7-8
D gene: .
CDR3 protein: CASSFTSSGNTIYF
CDR3 DNA: TGTGCCAGCAGCTTTACCAGCTCTGGAAACACCATATATTTT

clone size: .
J gene: TRBJ2-7
V gene: TRBV27
D gene: TRBD2
CDR3 protein: CASQAGVEYEQYF
CDR3 DNA: TGTGCCAGCCAAGCGGGAGTTGAATACGAGCAGTACTTC

clone size: .
J gene: TRBJ2-6
V gene: TRBV5-6
D gene: .
CDR3 protein: CASSPFRDRANVLTF
CDR3 DNA: TGTGCCAGCAGCCCCTTTAGAGACAGGGCCAACGTCCTGACTTTC

clone size: .
J gene: TRBJ1-2
V gene: TRBV28
D gene: TRBD1
CDR3 protein: CASSSGGDRYYGYTF
CDR3 DNA: TGTGCCAGCAGTTCTGGAGGGGACAGATACTATGGCTACACCTTC

clone size: .
J gene: TRBJ1-4
V gene: TRBV18
D gene: .
CDR3 protein: CASSPPSAGREKLFF
CDR3 DNA: TGTGCCAGCTCACCACCGTCCGCAGGACGGGAAAAACTGTTTTTT

clone size: .
J gene: TRBJ2-7
V gene: TRBV7-9
D gene: .
CDR3 protein: CASSPGEGEQYF
CDR3 DNA: TGTGCCAGCAGCCCAGGGGAGGGCGAGCAGTACTTC